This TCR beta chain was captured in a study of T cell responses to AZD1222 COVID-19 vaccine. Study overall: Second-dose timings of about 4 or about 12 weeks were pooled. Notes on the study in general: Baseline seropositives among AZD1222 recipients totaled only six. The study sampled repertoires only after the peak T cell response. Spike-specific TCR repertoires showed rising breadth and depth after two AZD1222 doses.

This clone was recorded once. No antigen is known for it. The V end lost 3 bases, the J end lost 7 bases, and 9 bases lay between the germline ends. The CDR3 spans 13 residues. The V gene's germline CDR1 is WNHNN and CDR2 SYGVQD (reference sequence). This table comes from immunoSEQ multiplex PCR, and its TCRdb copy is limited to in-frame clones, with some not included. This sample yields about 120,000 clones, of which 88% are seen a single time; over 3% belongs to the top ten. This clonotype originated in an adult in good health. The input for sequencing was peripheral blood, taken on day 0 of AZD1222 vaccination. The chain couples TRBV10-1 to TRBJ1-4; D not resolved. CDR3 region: CASSDPPSEKLFF. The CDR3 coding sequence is TGCGCCAGCAGTGACCCCCCGTCTGAAAAACTGTTTTTT.